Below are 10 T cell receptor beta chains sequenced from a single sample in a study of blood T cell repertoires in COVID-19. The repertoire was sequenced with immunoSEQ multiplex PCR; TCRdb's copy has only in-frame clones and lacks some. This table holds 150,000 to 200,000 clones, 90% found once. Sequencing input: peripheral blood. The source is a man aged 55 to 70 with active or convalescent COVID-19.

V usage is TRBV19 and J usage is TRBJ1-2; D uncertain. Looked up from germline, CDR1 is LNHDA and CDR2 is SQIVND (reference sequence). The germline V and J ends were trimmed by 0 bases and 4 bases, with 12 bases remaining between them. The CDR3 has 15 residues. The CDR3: CASSIDLNSVYGYTF. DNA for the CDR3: TGTGCCAGTAGTATAGATCTTAACAGTGTCTATGGCTACACCTTC.

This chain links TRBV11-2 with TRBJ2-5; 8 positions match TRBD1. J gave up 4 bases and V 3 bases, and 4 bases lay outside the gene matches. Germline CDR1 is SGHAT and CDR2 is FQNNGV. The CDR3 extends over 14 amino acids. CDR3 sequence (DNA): TGTGCCAGCAGCTTCAGGGGGCAGGGAGAGACCCAGTACTTC. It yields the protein CASSFRGQGETQYF.

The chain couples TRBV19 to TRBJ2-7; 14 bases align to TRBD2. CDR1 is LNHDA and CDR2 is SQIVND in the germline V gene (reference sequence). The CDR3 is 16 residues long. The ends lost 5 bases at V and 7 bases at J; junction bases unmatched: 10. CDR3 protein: CASSSRGTSGSKEQYF. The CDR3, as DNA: TGTGCCAGTAGTTCCCGAGGGACTAGCGGGAGTAAAGAGCAGTACTTC.

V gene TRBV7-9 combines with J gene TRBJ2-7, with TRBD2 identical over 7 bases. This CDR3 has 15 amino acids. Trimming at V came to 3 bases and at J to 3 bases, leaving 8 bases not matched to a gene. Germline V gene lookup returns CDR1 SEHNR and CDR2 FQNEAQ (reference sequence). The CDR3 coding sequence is TGTGCCAGCAGCTTCTCGGCTAGCGGAGTCTACGAGCAGTACTTC. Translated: CASSFSASGVYEQYF.

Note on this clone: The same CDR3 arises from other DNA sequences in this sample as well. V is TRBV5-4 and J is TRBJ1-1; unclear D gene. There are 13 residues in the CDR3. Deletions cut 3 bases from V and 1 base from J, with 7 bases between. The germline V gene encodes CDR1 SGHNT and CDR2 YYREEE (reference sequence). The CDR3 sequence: CASSSDWNTEAFF. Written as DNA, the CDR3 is TGTGCCAGCAGCTCGGACTGGAACACTGAAGCTTTCTTT.

CDR3 protein: CAISESRLVGNQPQHF. Written as DNA, the CDR3 is TGTGCCATCAGTGAGTCCAGGTTGGTTGGCAATCAGCCCCAGCATTTT. The chain uses TRBV10-3 and TRBJ1-5; D is uncertain. CDR1 is ENHRY and CDR2 is SYGVKD in the germline V gene. The CDR3 spans 16 residues. V was pared by 0 bases and J by 2 bases, with 11 bases between.

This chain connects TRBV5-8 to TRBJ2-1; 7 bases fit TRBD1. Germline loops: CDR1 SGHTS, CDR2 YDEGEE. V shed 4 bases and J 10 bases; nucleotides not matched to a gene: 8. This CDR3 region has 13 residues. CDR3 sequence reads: CASSNYRGTEQFF. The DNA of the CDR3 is TGTGCCAGCAGCAATTACAGGGGCACCGAGCAGTTCTTC.

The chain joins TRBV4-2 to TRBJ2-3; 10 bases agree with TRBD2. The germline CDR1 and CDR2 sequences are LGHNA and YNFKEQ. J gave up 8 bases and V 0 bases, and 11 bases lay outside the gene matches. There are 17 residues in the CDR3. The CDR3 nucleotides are TGTGCCAGCAGCCAAGAATTAGCGGGAGGTGCTGGCGCTACGCAGTATTTT. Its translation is CASSQELAGGAGATQYF.

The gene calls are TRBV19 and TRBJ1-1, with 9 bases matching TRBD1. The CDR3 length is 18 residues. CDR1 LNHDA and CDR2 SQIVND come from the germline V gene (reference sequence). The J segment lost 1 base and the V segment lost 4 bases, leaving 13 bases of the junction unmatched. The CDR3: CASSKPLLQGAGNTEAFF. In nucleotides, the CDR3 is TGTGCCAGTAGTAAACCATTACTACAGGGGGCGGGGAACACTGAAGCTTTCTTT.

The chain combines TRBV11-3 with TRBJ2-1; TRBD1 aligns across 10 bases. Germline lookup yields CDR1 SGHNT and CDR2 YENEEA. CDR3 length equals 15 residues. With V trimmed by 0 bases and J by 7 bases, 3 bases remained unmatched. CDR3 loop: CASSLDGQGGNEQFF. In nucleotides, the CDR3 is TGTGCCAGCAGCTTAGATGGACAGGGGGGTAATGAGCAGTTCTTC.